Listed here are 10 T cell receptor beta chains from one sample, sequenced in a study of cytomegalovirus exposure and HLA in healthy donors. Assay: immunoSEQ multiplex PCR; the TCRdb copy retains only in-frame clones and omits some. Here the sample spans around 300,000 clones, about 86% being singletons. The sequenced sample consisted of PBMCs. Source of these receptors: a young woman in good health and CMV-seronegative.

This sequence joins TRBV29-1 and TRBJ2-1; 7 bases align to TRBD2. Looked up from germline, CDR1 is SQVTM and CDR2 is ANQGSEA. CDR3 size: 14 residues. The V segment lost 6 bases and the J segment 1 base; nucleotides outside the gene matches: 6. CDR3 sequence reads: CSVRRGSSYNEQFF. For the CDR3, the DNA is TGCAGCGTACGGCGGGGGAGTTCCTACAATGAGCAGTTCTTC.

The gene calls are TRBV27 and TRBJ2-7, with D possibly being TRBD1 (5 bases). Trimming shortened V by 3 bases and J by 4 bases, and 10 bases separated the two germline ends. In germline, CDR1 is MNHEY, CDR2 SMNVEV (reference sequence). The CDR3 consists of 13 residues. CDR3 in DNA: TGTGCCAGCAGTTTTGGATCAGGGTACGAGCAGTACTTC. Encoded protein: CASSFGSGYEQYF.

DNA for the CDR3: TGTGCCAGCAGTGAAGCAGGCGGGAACCTTCGCGCGCTTAACTATGGCTACACCTTC. As protein: CASSEAGGNLRALNYGYTF. This chain uses TRBV2 with TRBJ1-2; no firm D call. Germline V CDR1 and CDR2: SNHLY, FYNNEI. The CDR3 contains 19 residues. V lost 0 bases, J lost 1 base, and 21 bases lay in between.

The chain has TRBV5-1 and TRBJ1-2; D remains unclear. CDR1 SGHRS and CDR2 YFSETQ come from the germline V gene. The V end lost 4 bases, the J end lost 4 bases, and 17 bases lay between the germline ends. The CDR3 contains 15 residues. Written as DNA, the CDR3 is TGCGCCAGCAGCCGAACGAAAGGGAGCGGCTATGGCTACACCTTC. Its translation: CASSRTKGSGYGYTF. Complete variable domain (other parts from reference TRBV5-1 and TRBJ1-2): KAGVTQTPRYLIKTRGQQVTLSCSPISGHRSVSWYQQTPGQGLQFLFEYFSETQRNKGNFPGRFSGRQFSNSRSEMNVSTLELGDSALYLCASSRTKGSGYGYTFGSGTRLTVV.

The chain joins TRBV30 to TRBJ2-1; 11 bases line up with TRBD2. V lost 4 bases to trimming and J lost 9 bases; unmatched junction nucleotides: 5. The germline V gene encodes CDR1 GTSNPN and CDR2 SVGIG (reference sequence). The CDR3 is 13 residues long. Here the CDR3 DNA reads TGTGCCTGGATTTTAGCGGGAGGGTCTGAGCAGTTCTTC. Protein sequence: CAWILAGGSEQFF.

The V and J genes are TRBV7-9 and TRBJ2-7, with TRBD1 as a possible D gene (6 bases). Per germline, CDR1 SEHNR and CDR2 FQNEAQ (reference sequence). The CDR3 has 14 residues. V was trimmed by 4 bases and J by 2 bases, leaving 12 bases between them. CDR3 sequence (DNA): TGTGCCAGCAGCTACGGGACATCCGCCTACGAGCAGTACTTC. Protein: CASSYGTSAYEQYF.

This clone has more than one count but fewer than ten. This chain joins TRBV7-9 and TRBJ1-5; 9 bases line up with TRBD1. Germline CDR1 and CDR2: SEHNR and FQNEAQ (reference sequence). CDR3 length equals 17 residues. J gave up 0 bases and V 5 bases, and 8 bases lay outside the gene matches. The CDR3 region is CASSARTGADSNQPQHF. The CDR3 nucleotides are TGTGCCAGCAGCGCTCGGACAGGGGCAGATAGCAATCAGCCCCAGCATTTT.

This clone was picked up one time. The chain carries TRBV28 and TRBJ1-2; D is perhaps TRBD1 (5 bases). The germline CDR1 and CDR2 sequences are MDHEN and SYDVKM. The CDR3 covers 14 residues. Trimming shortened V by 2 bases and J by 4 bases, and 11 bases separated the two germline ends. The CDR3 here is CASSLGGGPYGYTF. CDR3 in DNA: TGTGCCAGCAGTTTAGGGGGGGGTCCCTATGGCTACACCTTC.

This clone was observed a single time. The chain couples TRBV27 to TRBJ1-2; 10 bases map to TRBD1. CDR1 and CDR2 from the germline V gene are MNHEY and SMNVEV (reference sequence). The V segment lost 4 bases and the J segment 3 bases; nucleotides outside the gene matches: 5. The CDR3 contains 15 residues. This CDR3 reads CASSSRDRGHYGYTF. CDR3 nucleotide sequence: TGTGCCAGCAGTTCCCGGGACAGGGGACACTATGGCTACACCTTC.

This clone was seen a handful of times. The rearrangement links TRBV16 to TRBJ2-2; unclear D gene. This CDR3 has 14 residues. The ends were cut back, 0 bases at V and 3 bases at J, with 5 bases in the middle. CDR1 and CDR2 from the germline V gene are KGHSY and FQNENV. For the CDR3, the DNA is TGTGCCAGCAGCCAATCATCAGACACCGGGGAGCTGTTTTTT. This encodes CASSQSSDTGELFF.